The rows below give T cell receptor beta chains drawn from one sample of a study of T cell changes during pregnancy in multiple sclerosis. The protocol was immunoSEQ multiplex PCR, while the TCRdb copy is restricted to in-frame clones and leaves out a portion. The data hold about 120,000 clones, with over 85% observed a single time. The starting material was peripheral blood, obtained before pregnancy. The receptors derive from a female donor with multiple sclerosis, enrolled in a pregnancy study. Both conserved end residues are part of each CDR3. Each record gives: V gene, D gene, J gene, clone size, CDR3 protein, CDR3 DNA. D genes are given only for firm matches. Size is stated for part of the rows, as once, few or many counts, or as a class when the clone is expanded.

>TRBV28|TRBD2|TRBJ2-3|-
CASSRSGSPSTDTQYF
TGTGCCAGCTCTAGGAGCGGGAGCCCTAGCACAGATACGCAGTATTTT
>TRBV5-6|TRBD1|TRBJ1-1|-
CASSLLTGRNTEAFF
TGTGCCAGCAGCTTACTGACAGGGAGGAACACTGAAGCTTTCTTT
>TRBV10-3|-|TRBJ2-5|-
CAISESGGGETQYF
TGTGCCATCAGTGAGTCCGGAGGAGGAGAGACCCAGTACTTC
>TRBV5-4|TRBD2|TRBJ2-5|-
CASSPRLAGVQETQYF
TGTGCCAGCAGCCCGCGACTAGCGGGGGTCCAAGAGACCCAGTACTTC
>TRBV7-9|TRBD1|TRBJ1-4|-
CASSLTTGSNEKLFF
TGTGCCAGCAGCTTAACGACAGGGTCAAATGAAAAACTGTTTTTT
>TRBV19|-|TRBJ2-2|once
CASNPPNRGGGGELFF
TGTGCCAGTAATCCACCTAACAGGGGGGGTGGCGGGGAGCTGTTTTTT
>TRBV19|-|TRBJ1-1|-
CASSIQGLNTEAFF
TGTGCCAGTAGTATTCAGGGTCTGAACACTGAAGCTTTCTTT
>TRBV18|-|TRBJ2-5|-
CASSPEETQYF
TGTGCCAGCTCACCCGAAGAGACCCAGTACTTC
>TRBV6-5|TRBD1|TRBJ2-7|-
CASKGTGLNYEQYF
TGTGCCAGCAAAGGGACAGGGTTAAATTACGAGCAGTACTTC
>TRBV4-1|TRBD1|TRBJ1-5|-
CASSQPTGGVNQPQHF
TGCGCCAGCAGCCAACCTACAGGGGGCGTCAATCAGCCCCAGCATTTT
>TRBV7-2|-|TRBJ2-1|-
CASSLQRSSYNEQFF
TGTGCCAGCAGCTTACAGCGTAGCTCCTACAATGAGCAGTTCTTC
>TRBV27|-|TRBJ2-7|-
CASSLGTYYEQYF
TGTGCCAGCAGTCTCGGGACTTACTACGAGCAGTACTTC
>TRBV7-2|TRBD1|TRBJ2-5|-
CASSLAHQGAGETQYF
TGTGCCAGCAGCTTAGCGCACCAGGGGGCGGGAGAGACCCAGTACTTC
>TRBV19|-|TRBJ1-5|-
CASSISGSNQPQHF
TGTGCCAGTAGTATATCAGGGTCCAATCAGCCCCAGCATTTT
>TRBV6-6|TRBD1|TRBJ1-2|-
CASSSPGGAGYGYTF
TGTGCCAGCAGCAGCCCAGGGGGCGCGGGCTATGGCTACACCTTC
>TRBV11-2|TRBD2|TRBJ2-3|-
CASSQGLAGADTQYF
TGTGCCAGCAGCCAGGGACTAGCGGGAGCGGATACGCAGTATTTT
>TRBV11-2|-|TRBJ1-2|-
CASSPRTATSGYTF
TGTGCCAGCAGCCCGCGGACAGCCACCTCGGGCTACACCTTC
>TRBV5-1|-|TRBJ1-4|-
CASSLDSLNEKLFF
TGCGCCAGCAGCTTGGACAGTTTGAATGAAAAACTGTTTTTT
>TRBV12-2|-|TRBJ2-7|once
CASRSCGEVRKNEQYF
TGTGCAAGTCGCTCGTGCGGGGAAGTAAGGAAAAACGAGCAGTACTTC
>TRBV5-1|-|TRBJ1-3|-
CASSEDDRISGNTIYF
TGCGCCAGCAGCGAGGACGACAGAATCTCTGGAAACACCATATATTTT
>TRBV6-6|-|TRBJ2-1|once
CASSYRQSEEQFF
TGTGCCAGCAGTTACCGACAGAGCGAGGAGCAGTTCTTC
>TRBV11-2|-|TRBJ1-1|-
CASSLDGGGYTEAFF
TGTGCCAGCAGCTTAGATGGCGGGGGTTACACTGAAGCTTTCTTT
>TRBV6-6|-|TRBJ2-4|-
CASSFAGLQYF
TGTGCCAGCAGTTTCGCGGGACTTCAGTACTTC
>TRBV15|TRBD1|TRBJ2-2|-
CATSRGQAGELFF
TGTGCCACCAGCAGGGGACAGGCGGGGGAGCTGTTTTTT
>TRBV9|-|TRBJ2-7|-
CASSVGGKGGSYEQYF
TGTGCCAGCAGCGTAGGCGGCAAAGGAGGGTCCTACGAGCAGTACTTC
>TRBV7-6|TRBD2|TRBJ2-3|-
CASSSSGASTDTQYF
TGTGCCAGCAGCTCTAGCGGGGCCAGCACAGATACGCAGTATTTT
>TRBV5-4|TRBD1|TRBJ2-2|-
CASSQPGQGGELFF
TGTGCCAGCAGCCAACCGGGACAGGGGGGGGAGCTGTTTTTT
>TRBV9|TRBD2|TRBJ2-5|-
CASSVSGGKETQYF
TGTGCCAGCAGCGTATCCGGGGGGAAAGAGACCCAGTACTTC
>TRBV28|-|TRBJ2-2|-
CASSLGSGELFF
TGTGCCAGCAGTTTGGGCTCCGGGGAGCTGTTTTTT
>TRBV29-1|TRBD1|TRBJ2-2|-
CSVRIGTGGTGELFF
TGCAGCGTTCGTATAGGGACAGGGGGCACCGGGGAGCTGTTTTTT
>TRBV18|TRBD1|TRBJ1-5|-
CASSPPGTVNQPQHF
TGTGCCAGCTCACCGCCCGGGACAGTAAATCAGCCCCAGCATTTT
>TRBV5-4|-|TRBJ1-1|few
CASSGRGNTEAFF
TGTGCCAGCAGCGGGAGGGGAAACACTGAAGCTTTCTTT
>TRBV27|TRBD2|TRBJ2-7|-
CACAGTKSYEQYF
TGTGCCTGTGCCGGGACTAAATCCTACGAGCAGTACTTC
>TRBV19|-|TRBJ2-3|-
CASSIGASVSTDTQYF
TGTGCCAGTAGTATAGGAGCGTCTGTTAGTACAGATACGCAGTATTTT
>TRBV18|-|TRBJ1-2|-
CASSPTGTNNYGYTF
TGTGCCAGCTCACCAACAGGGACCAATAACTATGGCTACACCTTC
>TRBV27|-|TRBJ1-2|-
CASSLGGAANYGYTF
TGTGCCAGCAGTTTGGGGGGGGCAGCGAACTATGGCTACACCTTC
>TRBV29-1|-|TRBJ1-3|-
CSVRAGNTIYF
TGCAGCGTTCGGGCTGGAAACACCATATATTTT
>TRBV10-2|-|TRBJ2-1|-
CASSASTVYNEQFF
TGCGCCAGCAGTGCCTCGACTGTCTACAATGAGCAGTTCTTC
>TRBV7-2|-|TRBJ2-3|-
CASSFTSGSTDTQYF
TGTGCCAGCAGCTTTACCAGCGGAAGCACAGATACGCAGTATTTT
>TRBV29-1|-|TRBJ1-1|-
CSVEVPAGRTEAFF
TGCAGCGTTGAGGTGCCGGCAGGAAGGACTGAAGCTTTCTTT
>TRBV27|-|TRBJ1-5|-
CASSFRQGIQPQHF
TGTGCCAGCAGTTTTCGCCAGGGGATTCAGCCCCAGCATTTT
>TRBV11-2|-|TRBJ1-4|-
CASSQGRNEKLFF
TGTGCCAGCAGCCAGGGCAGGAATGAAAAACTGTTTTTT
>TRBV11-2|-|TRBJ1-2|-
CASSLGGRDGYTF
TGTGCCAGCAGCCTCGGGGGAAGGGATGGCTACACCTTC
>TRBV30|-|TRBJ2-7|once
CAWSPGTGRGEQYF
TGTGCCTGGAGCCCCGGGACTGGGCGGGGAGAGCAGTACTTC
>TRBV29-1|-|TRBJ2-2|-
CSVVRRIPGLNTGELFF
TGCAGCGTTGTTAGGCGAATTCCGGGACTTAACACCGGGGAGCTGTTTTTT
>TRBV19|TRBD1|TRBJ1-5|-
CASSAELGQASNQPQHF
TGTGCCAGTAGTGCGGAGTTGGGACAGGCGAGCAATCAGCCCCAGCATTTT
>TRBV11-2|-|TRBJ1-2|-
CASSFADSYGYTF
TGTGCCAGCAGCTTCGCGGACAGCTATGGCTACACCTTC
>TRBV7-3|-|TRBJ1-1|-
CASSLGGGGAEAFF
TGTGCCAGCAGCTTAGGCGGGGGAGGCGCTGAAGCTTTCTTT
>TRBV7-3|TRBD1|TRBJ2-1|once
CASSPQGVGEQFF
TGTGCCAGCAGCCCACAGGGGGTGGGTGAGCAGTTCTTC
>TRBV18|TRBD1|TRBJ2-1|once
CASSTPQDRGNEQFF
TGTGCCAGCTCAACGCCTCAGGACAGGGGCAATGAGCAGTTCTTC
>TRBV5-1|TRBD1|TRBJ1-1|-
CASSFQGGNTEAFF
TGCGCCAGCAGCTTCCAGGGGGGGAACACTGAAGCTTTCTTT
>TRBV15|-|TRBJ2-6|-
CATSRGGLSGANVLTF
TGTGCCACCAGCAGAGGGGGCCTATCTGGGGCCAACGTCCTGACTTTC
>TRBV4-1|TRBD1|TRBJ1-1|once
CASSRSQGAWTEAFF
TGCGCCAGCAGCCGATCCCAGGGGGCATGGACTGAAGCTTTCTTT
>TRBV30|-|TRBJ1-4|once
CAWSVGGEKLFF
TGTGCCTGGAGTGTTGGGGGGGAAAAACTGTTTTTT
>TRBV5-1|TRBD1|TRBJ2-7|-
CASSPGHHRDSPYEQYF
TGCGCCAGCAGCCCTGGTCATCACCGGGACAGTCCCTACGAGCAGTACTTC
>TRBV6-5|-|TRBJ2-5|-
CASSYSGLKQETQYF
TGTGCCAGCAGTTACTCGGGCCTGAAACAAGAGACCCAGTACTTC
>TRBV15|TRBD2|TRBJ2-3|-
CATRKLAGDGADTQYF
TGTGCCACCAGGAAACTAGCGGGGGACGGGGCAGATACGCAGTATTTT
>TRBV27|TRBD1|TRBJ1-2|-
CASSSRQGLYGYTF
TGTGCCAGCAGTTCCCGACAGGGATTGTATGGCTACACCTTC
>TRBV5-6|-|TRBJ2-7|-
CASSLGWSSYEQYF
TGTGCCAGCAGCTTGGGCTGGAGCTCCTACGAGCAGTACTTC